This T cell receptor beta chain was observed in a study of blood T cells in healthy people across ages. This clonotype appeared a single time. A second roughly 6 to 11 cycle PCR used barcoded and J-beta primers. A template-switch adaptor with 12 random nucleotides tagged each cDNA molecule. TCRdb re-called the 5' RACE reads through MiXCR, storing one row per CDR3 protein. The profile shows about 1.1 million distinct CDR3 sequences, roughly two fifths of them singletons. The germline gives CDR1 MGHDK, CDR2 SYGVNS. The CDR3 runs 15 residues. The V gene lost 1 base and the J gene lost 9 bases, with 16 bases spanning the gap. Per sample, no less than 5 micrograms of total RNA were extracted.

J is TRBJ2-1 and V is TRBV25-1; D possibly uses TRBD1 or TRBD2 (6 bases each). The TCR sequence derives from a man between 18 and 35 years old in good health. Input material: blood. CDR3 sequence: CASSESLGRGGEQFF. The DNA for the CDR3 is TGTGCCAGCAGTGAATCCCTGGGCAGGGGAGGTGAGCAGTTCTTC.